This paragraph reports one TCR beta chain. Its antigen is currently unknown. At the deep level, the assay was run. Using immunoSEQ multiplex PCR, the repertoire was profiled, and TCRdb retains in-frame clones only, with some absent. The data contain 450,000 to 500,000 clones, more than 75% of them seen just once; the ten biggest clones take up more than 10%. Those who donated, Caucasian adults without exception, all lived in Nashville, Tennessee. These data come from a study of shared clonotypes between healthy human individuals. Overall study findings and caveats: Few donors restricted represented genetic and exposure-history diversity.

The J segment lost 7 bases and the V segment lost 3 bases, leaving 6 bases of the junction unmatched. The CDR3 extends over 13 amino acids. The V gene's germline CDR1 is MDHEN and CDR2 SYDVKM. The clonotype was recovered from a woman aged 40 to 55 in good health. Some clones in this sample may be carry-over from other donors' samples. This rearrangement joins TRBV28 to TRBJ2-7; 7 bases line up with TRBD2. The sample was PBMCs. CDR3 nucleotides: TGTGCCAGCAGTTTGCGGGAGCCGCGGGAGCAGTACTTC. This translates into CASSLREPREQYF.